The sample holds a few counts of the clone carrying this T cell receptor beta chain. Antigen: not known. The sample belongs to a study of T cell clonotyping in hematopoietic cell transplantation. Profiling relied on immunoSEQ multiplex PCR, and the TCRdb table lists in-frame clones only, not all of them. The sample has approximately 12,000 clones, about half seen once; the top ten hold approximately 11%. Study-level findings and limits: CD4 and CD8 repertoire contributions could not be separated without sorting. Few recipient clonotypes overlapped donors; over 95% were de novo at given depth. Recipient TCR diversity dropped after transplant; expanded clonotypes rose from day 30 to 180.

This CDR3 region has 17 residues. V was pared by 5 bases and J by 7 bases, with 18 bases of the junction left unmatched. Per germline, CDR1 MDHEN and CDR2 SYDVKM. The receptor was derived from a man between 45 and 60 years old in good health. Some clones in this sample may be carry-over from other donors' samples. V usage is TRBV28 and J usage is TRBJ1-2, with 8 bases identical to TRBD1. Sequenced sample: peripheral blood mononuclear cells. CDR3 sequence: CASSLPGGGTSMPGYTF. The CDR3 nucleotides are TGTGCCAGCAGTCTACCAGGGGGCGGTACGTCAATGCCTGGCTACACCTTC.